The rows below give T cell receptor beta chains drawn from one sample of a study of T cells expressing NK-cell markers. TCRdb processed the 5' RACE reads again and assigns one entry to each CDR3 protein, with no DNA. Its clone listing holds roughly 390,000 distinct CDR3 sequences. Sequenced input: blood T cells: a sorted CD56 or NKG2C T cell subset, CD4+ or CD8+ T cells, or bulk PBMC T cells (not recorded which). The receptors were sampled from a man between 18 and 69 years old in good health. Both conserved end residues are part of each CDR3. Each record gives: CDR3 protein, V gene, J gene, CDR3 length.

CDR3aa: CASRFAGLNCTDTQYF
v_gene: TRBV12-2
j_gene: TRBJ2-3
len: 16

CDR3aa: CSVKDSGGANVLTF
v_gene: TRBV29-1
j_gene: TRBJ2-6
len: 14

CDR3aa: CASSQGVLPAVEQFF
v_gene: TRBV3-1
j_gene: TRBJ2-1
len: 15

CDR3aa: CSARATKASTDTQYF
v_gene: TRBV20-1
j_gene: TRBJ2-3
len: 15

CDR3aa: CASSVDKGGGSYEQYF
v_gene: TRBV9
j_gene: TRBJ2-7
len: 16

CDR3aa: CSARAAGGGSPLHF
v_gene: TRBV20-1
j_gene: TRBJ1-6
len: 14

CDR3aa: CASSFRSFQETQYF
v_gene: TRBV13
j_gene: TRBJ2-5
len: 14

CDR3aa: CASSLGLAHTDTQYF
v_gene: TRBV18
j_gene: TRBJ2-3
len: 15

CDR3aa: CASSSNLPARINYEQYF
v_gene: TRBV11-2
j_gene: TRBJ2-7
len: 17

CDR3aa: CASSTGGPGFNEQFF
v_gene: TRBV7-9
j_gene: TRBJ2-1
len: 15

CDR3aa: CSARDPGNRGYTF
v_gene: TRBV20-1
j_gene: TRBJ1-2
len: 13

CDR3aa: CASRPPGQGYNQPQHF
v_gene: TRBV28
j_gene: TRBJ1-5
len: 16

CDR3aa: CASSQRERGAGNEQFF
v_gene: TRBV4-1
j_gene: TRBJ2-1
len: 16

CDR3aa: CASSKFRDNEAFF
v_gene: TRBV27
j_gene: TRBJ1-1
len: 13

CDR3aa: CASSVQTAQETQYF
v_gene: TRBV28
j_gene: TRBJ2-5
len: 14

CDR3aa: CASRGTGANVLTF
v_gene: TRBV5-1
j_gene: TRBJ2-6
len: 13

CDR3aa: CATSDFTGAETQYF
v_gene: TRBV24-1
j_gene: TRBJ2-5
len: 14

CDR3aa: CATSDSGSGGGTQYF
v_gene: TRBV24-1
j_gene: TRBJ2-5
len: 15

CDR3aa: CASSQDLASGTKAKNIQYF
v_gene: TRBV4-1
j_gene: TRBJ2-4
len: 19